The 23 T cell receptor beta chains below all came from one sample that was sequenced in a study of blood T cell repertoires in COVID-19. Some clones are missing from TCRdb's copy, which holds only in-frame ones; the method was immunoSEQ multiplex PCR. The table lists about 160,000 clones, approximately 86% of them singletons. Sequenced material: peripheral blood. Source of these receptors: a woman in her sixties or seventies with active or convalescent COVID-19.

V and J are TRBV10-3 and TRBJ1-2; 10 bases are a match to TRBD1. The germline V gene encodes CDR1 ENHRY and CDR2 SYGVKD. The CDR3 covers 14 residues. J gave up 0 bases and V 10 bases, and 5 bases lay outside the gene matches. CDR3 protein: CATLGQGANYGYTF. The CDR3 DNA sequence: TGTGCCACTCTCGGACAGGGGGCTAACTATGGCTACACCTTC.

The chain has TRBV7-9 and TRBJ2-1, with 8 bases fitting TRBD2. Germline assignment: CDR1 SEHNR and CDR2 FQNEAQ (reference sequence). V shed 5 bases, J shed 5 bases, and the junction held 14 bases outside the gene matches. The length of the CDR3 is 17 residues. As DNA, the CDR3 is TGTGCCAGCAGCACCTTCGGGGGTAGCGGGGCCAACAATGAGCAGTTCTTC. It is translated as CASSTFGGSGANNEQFF.

In its sample, this clone was seen a few times. The chain combines TRBV10-2 with TRBJ1-6; weak D call: TRBD1 (5 bases). Germline V gene data show CDR1 as WSHSY and CDR2 as SAAADI. The CDR3 runs to 12 residues. The V end was cut by 2 bases, the J end by 13 bases, with 9 bases between. The CDR3 coding sequence is TGCGCCAGCAGTGAGCACCAGGGCCCCCTCCACTTT. Translated, it gives CASSEHQGPLHF.

CDR3: CASSQKLAGEEETQYF. In DNA form, the CDR3 reads TGTGCCAGCAGCCAAAAACTAGCGGGGGAGGAGGAGACCCAGTACTTC. This chain connects TRBV3-1 (or the pseudogene TRBV3-2) to TRBJ2-5; 11 nucleotides match TRBD2. CDR1 and CDR2 from the germline V gene are LGHDT and YNNKEL (reference sequence). J gave up 5 bases and V 2 bases, and 7 bases lay outside the gene matches. The CDR3 contains 16 residues.

The CDR3 coding sequence is TGTGCCATCCAGCGGGACCGCGAGTCTTATGGCTACACCTTC. It codes for CAIQRDRESYGYTF. The chain uses TRBV10-3 and TRBJ1-2; maybe TRBD1 (5 bases). V was cut by 8 bases and J by 5 bases, with 18 bases left in between. CDR3 length equals 14 residues. Germline V gives CDR1 ENHRY, CDR2 SYGVKD.

This chain joins TRBV4-3 and TRBJ1-6; possible D gene TRBD1, 6 bases. The CDR3 contains 19 residues. CDR1 LGHNA and CDR2 YSLEER come from the germline V gene. The V gene lost 0 bases and the J gene lost 0 bases, with 15 bases spanning the gap. CDR3 DNA: TGCGCCAGCAGCCAAGATCTAGGACAGTGGAGCTCCTATAATTCACCCCTCCACTTT. Residues: CASSQDLGQWSSYNSPLHF.

The chain is built from TRBV29-1 and TRBJ1-1; no clear D gene. The CDR3 length is 16 residues. Germline CDR1 SQVTM, CDR2 ANQGSEA. V gave up 6 bases and J gave up 0 bases, with 20 bases separating them. CDR3 coding DNA: TGCAGCGTGGTTAAGCGGCTGGGGTCCCTGAACACTGAAGCTTTCTTT. The encoded protein is CSVVKRLGSLNTEAFF. Filled out from reference TRBV29-1 and TRBJ1-1, the complete variable domain reads SAVISQKPSRDICQRGTSLTIQCQVDSQVTMMFWYRQQPGQSLTLIATANQGSEATYESGFVIDKFPISRPNLTFSTLTVSNMSPEDSSIYLCSVVKRLGSLNTEAFFGQGTRLTVV.

This sequence joins TRBV29-1 and TRBJ2-7; 12 nucleotides align to TRBD1. Per the germline V gene, CDR1 is SQVTM and CDR2 is ANQGSEA. V dropped 6 bases and J dropped 5; count of bases not matched to a gene: 8. This CDR3 comprises 14 residues. CDR3 nucleotide sequence: TGCAGCGTAGAGAAGGGACAGGGGGCAAACGAGCAGTACTTC. It encodes CSVEKGQGANEQYF.

In its sample, this clone was seen a few times. The chain has TRBV11-2 and TRBJ2-7, with D unresolved. The V end was cut by 5 bases, the J end by 6 bases, with 11 bases between. In germline, CDR1 is SGHAT, CDR2 FQNNGV. The CDR3 loop spans 12 amino acids. The CDR3 sequence is CASSLLSSEQYF. The CDR3 nucleotides read TGTGCCAGCAGCCTATTGTCAAGCGAGCAGTACTTC. The full variable domain, its missing parts supplied by reference TRBV11-2 and TRBJ2-7, is EAGVAQSPRYKIIEKRQSVAFWCNPISGHATLYWYQQILGQGPKLLIQFQNNGVVDDSQLPKDRFSAERLKGVDSTLKIQPAKLEDSAVYLCASSLLSSEQYFGPGTRLTVT.

CDR3 DNA: TGTGCCAGCAGCCCTGACAGGGTGTACGAGCAGTACTTC. It codes for CASSPDRVYEQYF. V usage is TRBV7-9 and J usage is TRBJ2-7; 7 bases are a match to TRBD1. The CDR3 runs 13 residues. Germline loops: CDR1 SEHNR, CDR2 FQNEAQ (reference sequence). The trim removed 5 bases at V and 4 bases at J, leaving 5 bases unmatched.

The J gene is TRBJ1-1, the V gene TRBV4-3, with D uncertain. The CDR3 totals 17 residues. Germline CDR1 LGHNA, CDR2 YSLEER. Trimming pared 2 bases from V and 5 bases from J, leaving 21 bases between. The CDR3 DNA sequence: TGCGCCAGCAGCCAATTGCACGCGGGCAACACCTGGACTGAAGCTTTCTTT. Protein sequence: CASSQLHAGNTWTEAFF.

This chain connects TRBV3-1 (or the pseudogene TRBV3-2) to TRBJ1-3; D is perhaps TRBD1 (5 bases). Germline V gives CDR1 LGHDT, CDR2 YNNKEL (reference sequence). Between the trimmed V and J ends, which lost 3 bases and 2 bases, there was a span of 8 bases. CDR3 length: 14 residues. CDR3 DNA: TGTGCCAGCAGCCAGGGGCTCACTGGAAACACCATATATTTT. This codes for CASSQGLTGNTIYF.

The rearrangement links TRBV7-8 to TRBJ2-5; a possible D gene is TRBD2 (6 bases). Germline CDR1 and CDR2: SGHVS and FQNEAQ. CDR3 length equals 12 residues. Trimming stripped 5 bases from V and 5 bases from J, with 9 bases between. The CDR3 is CASSPGLETQYF. CDR3 sequence (DNA): TGTGCCAGCAGCCCGGGACTGGAGACCCAGTACTTC.

This chain uses TRBV6-5 with TRBJ2-5, with D unresolved. The CDR3 sequence is 16 residues long. The germline CDR1 and CDR2 sequences are MNHEY and SVGAGI. Trimming shortened V by 4 bases and J by 0 bases, and 15 bases separated the two germline ends. The CDR3 DNA reads as TGTGCCAGCAGTTCCCTGTCGACTGGGTACCAAGAGACCCAGTACTTC. It specifies CASSSLSTGYQETQYF.

The chain links TRBV6-6 to TRBJ1-5, with D possibly matching TRBD1 (6 bases). Germline V gene sequence: CDR1 MNHNY, CDR2 SVGAGI (reference sequence). There are 15 residues in the CDR3. V dropped 2 bases and J dropped 6 bases, with 14 bases sitting between them. DNA for the CDR3: TGTGCCAGCAGTTACGGGACATCTAATGGTCAGCCCCAGCATTTT. Amino acid sequence: CASSYGTSNGQPQHF.

V is TRBV10-2 and J is TRBJ1-4, with 7 bases matching TRBD1. CDR1 is WSHSY and CDR2 is SAAADI in the germline V gene. The length of the CDR3 is 14 residues. Trimming cost V 6 bases and J 8 bases; bases outside gene matches: 9. In DNA, the CDR3 is TGCGCCAGCAGGACTAGACAGGGCAAAGAAAAACTGTTTTTT. Translated, it gives CASRTRQGKEKLFF.

V is TRBV5-6 and J is TRBJ1-1, with a possible D match to TRBD1 (5 bases). Trimming cost V 0 bases and J 2 bases, with 11 bases left between them. CDR1 and CDR2 from the germline V gene are SGHDT and YYEEEE. The CDR3 sequence is 15 residues long. The CDR3 DNA follows: TGTGCCAGCAGCTTGGAAATGACAGTTAACACTGAAGCTTTCTTT. Protein: CASSLEMTVNTEAFF. Filled out from reference TRBV5-6 and TRBJ1-1, the complete variable domain reads DAGVTQSPTHLIKTRGQQVTLRCSPKSGHDTVSWYQQALGQGPQFIFQYYEEEERQRGNFPDRFSGHQFPNYSSELNVNALLLGDSALYLCASSLEMTVNTEAFFGQGTRLTVV.

This chain connects TRBV6-1 to TRBJ1-1; tentative D call: TRBD1 (5 bases). CDR3 size: 13 residues. Germline CDR1 reads MNHNS; CDR2 reads SASEGT. V was pared by 3 bases and J by 0 bases, with 5 bases between. CDR3 amino acids: CASSETVNTEAFF. The DNA for the CDR3 is TGTGCCAGCAGTGAGACAGTGAACACTGAAGCTTTCTTT.

The V call is TRBV12-2, the J call TRBJ1-1; the table's D call, TRBD1, has no DNA check behind it. TRBV12-2 is reported as a pseudogene. CDR3 size: 14 residues. CDR3 sequence reads: CASRLASGLTEAFF. In DNA form, the CDR3 reads TGTGCAAGTCGCTTAGCTTCAGGGTTGACTGAAGCTTTCTTT.

V usage is TRBV7-8 and J usage is TRBJ2-5, with 14 nucleotides matching TRBD2. V was pared by 5 bases and J by 1 base, with 6 bases of the junction left unmatched. The CDR3 is 17 residues long. The V gene's germline CDR1 is SGHVS and CDR2 FQNEAQ. DNA of the CDR3: TGTGCCAGCAGCGTCAGGACTAGCGGGGGGCCCCAAGAGACCCAGTACTTC. Its protein product is CASSVRTSGGPQETQYF.

The V call is TRBV19, the J call TRBJ1-6; possible D gene TRBD1, 6 bases. The V gene lost 7 bases and the J gene lost 7 bases, with 17 bases spanning the gap. CDR1 is LNHDA, CDR2 SQIVND, per germline (reference sequence). The CDR3 runs 15 residues. This CDR3 reads CASKTGGLRNSPLHF. In DNA form, the CDR3 reads TGTGCCAGTAAAACGGGGGGCCTGAGGAATTCACCCCTCCACTTT.

The table lists this clone with a few counts. CDR3 residues: CASRTGGGTEAFF. The CDR3, as DNA: TGTGCCAGCAGGACGGGAGGGGGGACTGAAGCTTTCTTT. The chain employs TRBV6-5 and TRBJ1-1, with D possibly TRBD1 on 6 matching bases. Per the germline V gene, CDR1 is MNHEY and CDR2 is SVGAGI. V was cut by 6 bases and J by 5 bases, with 13 bases left in between. The CDR3 has 13 residues.

The gene calls are TRBV2 and TRBJ2-3; the match to TRBD1 covers 9 bases. The CDR3 totals 15 residues. With 7 bases clipped from V and 2 bases from J, the junction kept 7 bases outside the gene matches. CDR1 is SNHLY, CDR2 FYNNEI, per germline. CDR3 nucleotides: TGTGCCAGCAACCGACAGGGGGATTACACAGATACGCAGTATTTT. Protein sequence: CASNRQGDYTDTQYF.